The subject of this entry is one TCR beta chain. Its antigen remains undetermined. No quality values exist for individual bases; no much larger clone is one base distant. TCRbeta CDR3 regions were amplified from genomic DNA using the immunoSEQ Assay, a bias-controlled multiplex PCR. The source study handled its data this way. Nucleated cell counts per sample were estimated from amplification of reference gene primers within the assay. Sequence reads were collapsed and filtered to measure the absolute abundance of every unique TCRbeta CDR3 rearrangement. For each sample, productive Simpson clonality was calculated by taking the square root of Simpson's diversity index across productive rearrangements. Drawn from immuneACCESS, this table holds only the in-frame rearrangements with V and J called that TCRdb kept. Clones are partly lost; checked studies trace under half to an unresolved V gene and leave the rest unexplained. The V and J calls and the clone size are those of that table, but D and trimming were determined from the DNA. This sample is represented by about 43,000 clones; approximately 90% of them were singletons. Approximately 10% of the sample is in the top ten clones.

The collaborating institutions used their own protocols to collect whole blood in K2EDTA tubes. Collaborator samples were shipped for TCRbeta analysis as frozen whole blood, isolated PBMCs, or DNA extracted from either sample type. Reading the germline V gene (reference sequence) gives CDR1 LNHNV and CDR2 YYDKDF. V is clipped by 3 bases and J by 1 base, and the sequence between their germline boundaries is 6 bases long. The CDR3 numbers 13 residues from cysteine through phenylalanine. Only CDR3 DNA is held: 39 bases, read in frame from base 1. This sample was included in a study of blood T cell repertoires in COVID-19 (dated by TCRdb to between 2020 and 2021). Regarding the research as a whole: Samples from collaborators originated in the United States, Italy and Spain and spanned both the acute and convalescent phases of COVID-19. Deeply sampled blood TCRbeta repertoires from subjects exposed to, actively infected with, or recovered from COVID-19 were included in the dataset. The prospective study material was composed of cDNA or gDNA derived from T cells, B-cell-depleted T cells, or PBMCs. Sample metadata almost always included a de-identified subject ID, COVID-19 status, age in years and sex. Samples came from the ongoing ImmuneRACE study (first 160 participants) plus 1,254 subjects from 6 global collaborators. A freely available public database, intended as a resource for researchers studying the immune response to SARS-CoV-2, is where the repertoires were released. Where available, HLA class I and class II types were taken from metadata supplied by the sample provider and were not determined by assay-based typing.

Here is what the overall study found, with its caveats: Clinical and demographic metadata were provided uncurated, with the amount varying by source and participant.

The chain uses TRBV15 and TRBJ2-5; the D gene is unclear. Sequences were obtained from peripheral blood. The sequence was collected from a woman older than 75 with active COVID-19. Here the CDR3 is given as CATSRLLQETQYF. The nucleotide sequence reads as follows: TGTGCCACCAGCAGGTTACTCCAAGAGACCCAGTACTTC.